The subject of this entry is one T cell receptor beta chain. The table came from immunoSEQ multiplex PCR; TCRdb's copy has only in-frame clones and leaves some out. Of 250,000 or so clones in the sample, approximately 85% are singletons; the top ten hold around 1.8%. This CDR3 is built from 11 residues. V shed 2 bases, J shed 9 bases, and the junction held 1 base outside the gene matches. Germline V lookup: CDR1 SEHNR, CDR2 FQNEAQ (reference sequence). This record belongs to a study of blood T cell repertoires in COVID-19. Across the study: COVID-19 samples, acute and convalescent, were from the United States, Italy and Spain. In each case, the material was cDNA or gDNA derived from T cells, B-cell-depleted T cells, or PBMCs.

Study members were between 18 and 89 years old and lived in approximately 25 US regions. Two negative PCRs, clearance, or symptom resolution had been documented for recovered Cohort 3 donors. The receptor was isolated from a woman aged 45-59 years who had recovered from COVID-19. The sample was PBMCs or T cells enriched from blood (not recorded which). This sequence joins TRBV7-9 and TRBJ2-7; 7 bases fit TRBD1. CDR3 amino acids: CASSLNRGQYF. The CDR3 nucleotides are TGTGCCAGCAGCTTAAACAGGGGGCAGTACTTC.